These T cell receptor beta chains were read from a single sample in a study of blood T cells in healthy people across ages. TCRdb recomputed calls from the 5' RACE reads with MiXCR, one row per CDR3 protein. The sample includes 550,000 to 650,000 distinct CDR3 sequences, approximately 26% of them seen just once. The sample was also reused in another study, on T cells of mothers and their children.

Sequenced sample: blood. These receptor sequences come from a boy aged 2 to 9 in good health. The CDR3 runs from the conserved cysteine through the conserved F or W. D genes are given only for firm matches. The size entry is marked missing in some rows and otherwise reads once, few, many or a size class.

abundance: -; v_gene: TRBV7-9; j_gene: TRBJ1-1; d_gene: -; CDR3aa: CASSSGRNTEAFF; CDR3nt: TGTGCCAGCAGCTCGGGACGGAATACTGAAGCTTTCTTT
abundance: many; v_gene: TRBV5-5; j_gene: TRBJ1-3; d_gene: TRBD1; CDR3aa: CASSLDVGQGGNTIYF; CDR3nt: TGTGCCAGCAGCTTGGATGTTGGACAGGGTGGAAACACCATATATTTT
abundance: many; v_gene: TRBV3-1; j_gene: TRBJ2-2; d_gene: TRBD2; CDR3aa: CASSVGRTRNTGELFF; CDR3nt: TGTGCCAGCAGTGTCGGCAGGACTAGGAACACCGGGGAGCTGTTTTTT
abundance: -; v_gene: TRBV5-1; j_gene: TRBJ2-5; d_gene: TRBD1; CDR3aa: CASSLGQGQYF; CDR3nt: TGCGCCAGCAGCCTCGGACAGGGACAGTACTTC
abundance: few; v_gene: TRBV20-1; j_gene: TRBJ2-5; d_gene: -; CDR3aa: CSARDFRANQETQYF; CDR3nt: TGCAGTGCTAGAGATTTCCGGGCCAACCAAGAGACCCAGTACTTC
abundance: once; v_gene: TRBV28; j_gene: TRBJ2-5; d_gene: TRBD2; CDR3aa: CASTPAGGGETQYF; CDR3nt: TGTGCCAGCACCCCGGCGGGGGGAGGAGAGACCCAGTACTTC
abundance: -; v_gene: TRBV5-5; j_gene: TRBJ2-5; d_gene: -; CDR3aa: CASSFRGQQTQYF; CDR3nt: TGTGCCAGCAGCTTTAGGGGTCAACAGACCCAGTACTTC
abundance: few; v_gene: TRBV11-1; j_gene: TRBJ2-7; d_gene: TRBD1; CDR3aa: CASSPGGSQEQYF; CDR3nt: TGTGCCAGCAGCCCAGGGGGATCTCAGGAGCAGTACTTC
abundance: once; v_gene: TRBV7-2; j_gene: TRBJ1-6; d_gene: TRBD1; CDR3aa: CASSSRQGGGSPLHF; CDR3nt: TGTGCCAGCAGCTCCCGCCAGGGGGGAGGGTCACCCCTCCACTTT
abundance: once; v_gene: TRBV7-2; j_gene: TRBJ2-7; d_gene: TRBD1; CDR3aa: CASSPRTGEGEQYF; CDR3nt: TGTGCCAGCAGCCCCCGGACAGGGGAGGGAGAGCAGTACTTC
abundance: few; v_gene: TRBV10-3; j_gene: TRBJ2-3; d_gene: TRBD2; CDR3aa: CAISVPSGGTDTQYF; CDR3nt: TGTGCCATCAGTGTCCCTAGCGGGGGCACAGATACGCAGTATTTT
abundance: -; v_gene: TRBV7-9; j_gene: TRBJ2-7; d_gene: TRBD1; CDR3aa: CASSFRTGEVYEQYF; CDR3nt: TGTGCCAGCAGCTTCAGGACAGGGGAGGTCTACGAGCAGTACTTC
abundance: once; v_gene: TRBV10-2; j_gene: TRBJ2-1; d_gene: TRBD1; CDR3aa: CASREPTGTFLVNEQFF; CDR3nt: TGCGCCAGCAGAGAACCGACAGGGACGTTTTTGGTGAATGAGCAGTTCTTC
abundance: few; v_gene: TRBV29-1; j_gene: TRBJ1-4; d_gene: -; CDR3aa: CSAGGRDEKLFF; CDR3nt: TGCAGTGCGGGGGGGCGCGATGAAAAACTGTTTTTT
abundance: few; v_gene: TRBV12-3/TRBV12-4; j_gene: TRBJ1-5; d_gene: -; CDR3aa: CASSASLGSNQPQHF; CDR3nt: TGTGCCAGCAGTGCCTCACTAGGGAGCAATCAGCCCCAGCATTTT
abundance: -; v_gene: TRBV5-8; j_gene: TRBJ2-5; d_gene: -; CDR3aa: CASSPGTIHRVPETQYF; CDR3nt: TGTGCCAGCAGCCCCGGGACGATCCACCGTGTTCCAGAGACCCAGTACTTC
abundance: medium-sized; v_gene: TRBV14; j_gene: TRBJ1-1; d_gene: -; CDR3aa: CASSQAGALNTEAFF; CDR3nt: TGTGCCAGCAGCCAGGCAGGGGCCTTGAACACTGAAGCTTTCTTT
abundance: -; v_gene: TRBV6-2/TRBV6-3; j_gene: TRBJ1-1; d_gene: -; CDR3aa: CASSTPGPYTEAFF; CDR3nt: TGTGCCAGCAGTACCCCGGGACCATACACTGAAGCTTTCTTT
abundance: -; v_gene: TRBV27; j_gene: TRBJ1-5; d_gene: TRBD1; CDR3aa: CASSWTGSSNQPQHF; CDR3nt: TGTGCCAGCAGTTGGACAGGGAGTAGCAATCAGCCCCAGCATTTT
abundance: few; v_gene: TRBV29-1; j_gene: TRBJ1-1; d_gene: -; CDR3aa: CSVVSQGLNTEAFF; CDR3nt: TGCAGCGTTGTTAGCCAGGGCTTGAACACTGAAGCTTTCTTT
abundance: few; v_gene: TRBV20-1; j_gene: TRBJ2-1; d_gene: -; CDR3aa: CSAVGAGLNYNEQFF; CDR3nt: TGCAGTGCTGTCGGCGCGGGACTTAACTACAATGAGCAGTTCTTC
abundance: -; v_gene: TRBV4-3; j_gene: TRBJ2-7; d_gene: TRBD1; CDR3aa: CASSQDRDSSDEQYF; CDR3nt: TGCGCCAGCAGCCAAGATAGGGACAGTTCGGACGAGCAGTACTTC
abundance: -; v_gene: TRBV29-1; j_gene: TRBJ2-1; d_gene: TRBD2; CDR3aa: CSVEYPSGSLYNEQFF; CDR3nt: TGCAGCGTTGAGTATCCTAGCGGGAGCCTCTACAATGAGCAGTTCTTC
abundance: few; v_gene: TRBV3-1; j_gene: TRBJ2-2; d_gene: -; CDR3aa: CTSSQDIWGNTGELFF; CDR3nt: TGTACCAGCAGCCAAGATATATGGGGGAACACCGGGGAGCTGTTTTTT
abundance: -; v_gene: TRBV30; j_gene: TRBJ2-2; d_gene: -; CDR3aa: CAWSVLDRVGELFF; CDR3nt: TGTGCCTGGAGTGTACTGGATCGAGTGGGGGAGCTGTTTTTT
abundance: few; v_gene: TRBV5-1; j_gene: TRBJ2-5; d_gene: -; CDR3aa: CASSLGWVPQETQYF; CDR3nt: TGCGCCAGCAGCTTGGGCTGGGTTCCCCAAGAGACCCAGTACTTC
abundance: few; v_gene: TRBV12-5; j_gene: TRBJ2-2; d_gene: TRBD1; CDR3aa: CASGLVLFGQGSTGELFF; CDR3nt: TGTGCTAGTGGTTTGGTACTATTCGGACAGGGTTCCACCGGGGAGCTGTTTTTT
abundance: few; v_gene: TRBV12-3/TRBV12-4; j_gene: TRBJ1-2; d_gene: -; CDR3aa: CASSYRVSSAGYTF; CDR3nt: TGTGCCAGCAGTTACAGGGTTTCGAGCGCCGGCTACACCTTC
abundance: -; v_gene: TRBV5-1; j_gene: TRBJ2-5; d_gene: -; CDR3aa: CASSKGPGGPETQYF; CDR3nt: TGCGCCAGCAGCAAAGGGCCTGGTGGCCCGGAGACCCAGTACTTC
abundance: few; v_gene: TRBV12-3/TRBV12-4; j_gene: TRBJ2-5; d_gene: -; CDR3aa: CASSLSNSLETQYF; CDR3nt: TGTGCCAGCAGCCTTAGTAACAGCTTAGAGACCCAGTACTTC
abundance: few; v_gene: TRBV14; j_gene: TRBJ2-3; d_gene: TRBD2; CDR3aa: CASRLAGGLLDTQYF; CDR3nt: TGTGCCAGCAGACTAGCGGGAGGACTCCTAGATACGCAGTATTTT
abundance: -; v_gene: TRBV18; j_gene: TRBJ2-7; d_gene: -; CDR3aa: CASSSGSRDEQYF; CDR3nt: TGTGCCAGCTCATCAGGTTCCCGGGACGAGCAGTACTTC
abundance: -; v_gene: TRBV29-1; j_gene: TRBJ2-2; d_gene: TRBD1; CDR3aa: CSAPGQGTGELFF; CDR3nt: TGCAGCGCTCCGGGACAGGGGACCGGGGAGCTGTTTTTT
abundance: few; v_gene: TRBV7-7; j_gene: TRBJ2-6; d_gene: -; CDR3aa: CASSPEAGGANVLTF; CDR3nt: TGTGCCAGCAGCCCAGAGGCGGGAGGGGCCAACGTCCTGACTTTC
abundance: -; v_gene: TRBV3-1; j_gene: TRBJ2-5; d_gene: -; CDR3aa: CASSQDRVLRGRRETQYF; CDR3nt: TGTGCCAGCAGCCAAGATCGGGTTTTACGGGGGAGGCGAGAGACCCAGTACTTC
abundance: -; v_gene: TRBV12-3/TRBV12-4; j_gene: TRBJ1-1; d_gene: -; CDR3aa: CASSFRLTNTEAFF; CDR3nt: TGTGCCAGCAGTTTTAGACTTACGAACACTGAAGCTTTCTTT
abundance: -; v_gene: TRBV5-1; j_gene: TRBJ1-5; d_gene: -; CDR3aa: CASSERVNQPQHF; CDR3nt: TGCGCCAGCAGTGAAAGGGTTAATCAGCCCCAGCATTTT
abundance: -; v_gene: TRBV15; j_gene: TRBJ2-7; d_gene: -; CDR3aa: CATSRDWAERSSYEQYF; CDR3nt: TGTGCCACCAGCAGAGATTGGGCGGAACGGAGCTCCTACGAGCAGTACTTC
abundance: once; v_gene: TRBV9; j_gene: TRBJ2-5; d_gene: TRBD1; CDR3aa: CASSISAGGQETQYF; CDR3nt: TGTGCCAGCAGCATCTCCGCAGGGGGTCAGGAGACCCAGTACTTC